This TCR beta chain comes out of a study of blood T cell repertoires in COVID-19. As processed by the authors: The authors estimated nucleated cell counts from reference gene primer amplification. Sequencing was performed with immunoSEQ multiplex PCR; in TCRdb, only in-frame clones are kept and a portion is missing. The DNA gave D and trimming, while V, J and clone size come from that table. The sample lists under 200,000 clones; more than 75% were seen once. The source is a man aged 18 to 29 with active or convalescent COVID-19. Input material: peripheral blood.

The CDR3 sequence: CASSYSSNQPQHF. The CDR3 nucleotides read TGTGCCAGCAGTTATAGTAGCAATCAGCCCCAGCATTTT. The chain combines TRBV27 with TRBJ1-5, with D unclear. The V gene's germline CDR1 is MNHEY and CDR2 SMNVEV (reference sequence). V lost 4 bases to trimming and J lost 0 bases, with 4 bases between them. There are 13 residues in the CDR3.